The 16 T cell receptor beta chains below all came from one sample that was sequenced in a study of blood T cell repertoires in COVID-19. Repertoires were generated with immunoSEQ multiplex PCR, while TCRdb's copy carries only in-frame clones and drops some. The table shows about 60,000 clones, with roughly nine tenths occurring only once. Sequencing was carried out using peripheral blood. These receptors were obtained from a human donor in a cohort sampled during active COVID-19.

This chain joins TRBV19 and TRBJ2-3; D is uncertain. Germline V gene lookup returns CDR1 LNHDA and CDR2 SQIVND (reference sequence). With 1 base removed from V and 6 bases from J, the gap between germline ends came to 11 bases. The CDR3 has 14 residues. CDR3 DNA sequence: TGTGCCAGTAGTATAGGGCCCCCCCCGGATACGCAGTATTTT. Residues: CASSIGPPPDTQYF.

V and J are TRBV29-1 and TRBJ1-1; D is uncertain. The germline V and J ends were trimmed by 4 bases and 0 bases, with 6 bases remaining between them. This CDR3 is 12 amino acids long. Germline CDR1 and CDR2: SQVTM and ANQGSEA. The CDR3 nucleotides are TGCAGCGTTGGACAATTGAACACTGAAGCTTTCTTT. This translates into CSVGQLNTEAFF.

The chain has TRBV7-2 and TRBJ1-2; maybe TRBD1 (5 bases). The ends were cut back, 5 bases at V and 1 base at J, with 8 bases in the middle. The CDR3 runs 13 residues. Germline V gives CDR1 SGHTA, CDR2 FQGNSA. The CDR3, as DNA: TGTGCCAGCAGCCCCAGGGTTAACTATGGCTACACCTTC. This sequence encodes CASSPRVNYGYTF.

The genes are TRBV28 and TRBJ1-2; D is possibly TRBD1 (6 bases). Germline-derived CDR1 and CDR2 are MDHEN and SYDVKM. Trimming pared 3 bases from V and 9 bases from J, leaving 11 bases between. This CDR3 contains 12 residues. The CDR3 reads CASSFLGHRYTF. The DNA for the CDR3 is TGTGCCAGCAGTTTTTTGGGACACCGCTACACCTTC.

This chain joins TRBV7-2 and TRBJ2-7; 7 nucleotides match TRBD2. With V trimmed by 2 bases and J by 3 bases, 4 bases remained unmatched. The length of the CDR3 is 14 residues. CDR1 and CDR2 (germline): SGHTA, FQGNSA. The DNA of the CDR3 is TGTGCCAGCAGCTTAACCAGCGGGGTCTACGAGCAGTACTTC. It translates to CASSLTSGVYEQYF.

The chain uses TRBV3-1 (or the pseudogene TRBV3-2) and TRBJ2-6, with D perhaps TRBD2 (6 bases). Germline V gene data show CDR1 as LGHDT and CDR2 as YNNKEL (reference sequence). CDR3 length: 14 residues. Trimming left V 4 bases short and J 4 bases short, with 8 bases between. As DNA, the CDR3 is TGTGCCAGCAGCCCACGGGGGGGGGCCAACGTCCTGACTTTC. Its translation: CASSPRGGANVLTF.

A note on this clone: The junction and the germline gene differ at one end; a read error may be behind it. CDR3 bases: TGTGCTAGCAGCCCGGGACTAGCGGATCAAGAGACCCAGTACTTC. Its protein product is CASSPGLADQETQYF. The J gene is TRBJ2-5, the V gene TRBV7-7, with 11 bases that match TRBD2. This CDR3 is built from 15 residues. Germline values: CDR1 SSHAT, CDR2 FNYEAQ (reference sequence).

The chain recombines TRBV7-2 with TRBJ2-3, with 7 bases matching TRBD1. The V and J ends lost 2 bases and 1 base, in that order; junction bases with no gene match: 9. The CDR3 loop spans 17 amino acids. CDR1 SGHTA and CDR2 FQGNSA come from the germline V gene. In nucleotides, the CDR3 is TGTGCCAGCAGCTTAAAATTTGACAGGGCGGGCACAGATACGCAGTATTTT. Its translation is CASSLKFDRAGTDTQYF.

The V and J genes are TRBV3-1 (or the pseudogene TRBV3-2) and TRBJ2-1; TRBD2 aligns across 12 bases. The germline gives CDR1 LGHDT, CDR2 YNNKEL (reference sequence). V was pared by 2 bases and J by 5 bases, with 7 bases of the junction left unmatched. This CDR3 spans 17 amino acids. The CDR3 sequence is CASSQPDGLAGHNEQFF. The CDR3 region has the DNA TGTGCCAGCAGCCAACCCGACGGACTAGCGGGGCACAATGAGCAGTTCTTC.

V and J are TRBV5-1 and TRBJ2-7; D is ambiguous. CDR1 is SGHRS, CDR2 YFSETQ, per germline. V was pared by 6 bases and J by 6 bases, with 7 bases between. This CDR3 has 10 residues. The CDR3 bases are TGCGCCAGCAACTGGGCCGAGCAGTACTTC. This encodes CASNWAEQYF.

V is TRBV5-1 and J is TRBJ1-1; 11 bases align to TRBD1. The junction had 11 bases not matched to a gene; V was cut back by 7 bases and J by 3 bases. The length of the CDR3 is 16 residues. Per germline, CDR1 SGHRS and CDR2 YFSETQ. CDR3 in amino acids: CASYPGQGGWDTEAFF. CDR3 bases: TGCGCCAGCTACCCGGGACAGGGGGGTTGGGACACTGAAGCTTTCTTT.

This chain links TRBV19 with TRBJ1-2; 7 nucleotides match TRBD1. J lost 2 bases, V lost 4 bases, and 7 bases had no gene match. Germline V gene data show CDR1 as LNHDA and CDR2 as SQIVND (reference sequence). The CDR3 spans 15 residues. The CDR3 sequence is CASSTPGTANYGYTF. As DNA, the CDR3 is TGTGCCAGTAGTACCCCCGGGACAGCCAACTATGGCTACACCTTC. The full variable domain, rest sourced from reference TRBV19 and TRBJ1-2, is DGGITQSPKYLFRKEGQNVTLSCEQNLNHDAMYWYRQDPGQGLRLIYYSQIVNDFQKGDIAEGYSVSREKKESFPLTVTSAQKNPTAFYLCASSTPGTANYGYTFGSGTRLTVV.

The chain is built from TRBV19 and TRBJ1-1, with 9 bases matching TRBD1. The trim removed 7 bases at V and 10 bases at J, leaving 4 bases unmatched. This CDR3 has 11 amino acids. Germline V lookup: CDR1 LNHDA, CDR2 SQIVND (reference sequence). The CDR3 reads CASTADRGAFF. CDR3 in DNA: TGTGCCAGTACCGCGGACAGGGGAGCTTTCTTT.

The chain couples TRBV9 to TRBJ2-5, with 8 bases aligning to TRBD2. Germline lookup yields CDR1 SGDLS and CDR2 YYNGEE. The CDR3 spans 15 residues. Trimming cost V 4 bases and J 5 bases; bases outside gene matches: 10. The CDR3: CASSPPGGGRETQYF. The CDR3 nucleotides read TGTGCCAGCAGCCCCCCGGGGGGGGGCAGGGAGACCCAGTACTTC.

This chain uses TRBV6-2 or TRBV6-3 with TRBJ2-5; D gene ambiguous. Germline values: CDR1 MNHEY, CDR2 SVGEGT. Trimming took 6 bases from V and 5 from J, leaving 10 bases between them. The CDR3 spans 12 residues. CDR3: CASSVESETQYF. CDR3 bases: TGTGCCAGCAGCGTCGAGAGTGAGACCCAGTACTTC.

This clone was counted between two and nine times. The CDR3 sequence: CASSPAGTSGKYSYNEQFF. The CDR3 coding sequence is TGTGCCAGCTCACCGGCAGGGACTAGCGGAAAATACTCCTACAATGAGCAGTTCTTC. This chain links TRBV18 with TRBJ2-1; 11 nucleotides match TRBD2. The CDR3 runs 19 residues. The V and J ends lost 3 bases and 0 bases, in that order; junction bases with no gene match: 10. Germline values: CDR1 KGHSH, CDR2 LQKENI.